Listed here is a single T cell receptor (beta chain). What this receptor recognizes is not known. No quality values exist for individual bases; no much larger clone is one base distant. These data originate in a study of cytomegalovirus exposure and HLA in healthy donors listed by TCRdb under 2017. For the study in its entirety: An earlier analysis of approximately 640 of the donors reported 276 Gb of sequence data and around 120 million unique TCR beta sequences from 150 million to 200 million T cells. Approximately 300 gigabases of sequencing data and roughly 90 million unique TCR sequences were included in an early release covering around 650 HLA-typed donors. Among the roughly 430 genotyped donors, approximately 82% belonged to the genetic ancestry cluster associated with self-reported Caucasian donors. The study aimed to test whether cataloging public T cell receptors could reveal signatures of past pathogen exposure. The study used immunosequencing to profile the T cell repertoires of several hundred subjects and linked those repertoires to cytomegalovirus serostatus. Besides the first cohort of approximately 670 subjects, a separate validation cohort made up of 90 to 150 different subjects was used. High-throughput TCR immunosequencing, statistical association of individual TCRs with disease status, and machine learning were combined to predict cytomegalovirus infection status. A later analysis re-analyzed previously published TCR beta repertoires from approximately 700 donors and added high-resolution HLA genotyping to study TCR occurrence patterns. In the later analysis, no new phenotypic data were used to find candidate immune exposures; instead, reliance was placed on TCR beta sequences and their occurrence across donors. In an earlier analysis of roughly 580 of the donors, high-throughput TCR beta sequencing was used to judge whether each TCR beta V gene segment behaved as functional or pseudogenic. Donor age, sex, ethnicity and CMV serostatus were compiled alongside the repertoire data. Genome-wide SNP genotypes for about 65% of the roughly 670 donors were used in a later genetic analysis, which treated that subset as a discovery cohort. Every discovery cohort repertoire had been produced on one sequencing platform. Class I and class II HLA loci were covered by the typing at four-digit resolution. The number of donors typed differed by locus, with roughly 629-640 for A, B, C, DRB1 and DQB1, 522 for DQA1, over 600 for DPA1, and some 440 for DPB1. Roughly five DR-DQ haplotypes were handled as single units for association and clustering because linkage in the cohort was strong. Among roughly 400 genotyped donors of the cohort, an average of around 250,000 unique TCR beta nucleotide sequences was sequenced per donor, of which roughly 17% were non-productive. General conclusions and limits of the study: Across donors, most TCR sequences were observed very rarely, whereas some public TCRs were present in many individuals. In this cohort, only TCR beta chains were sequenced, and detectable features were limited by the absence of alpha or paired-chain data. A few of the identified cytomegalovirus-associated TCR beta chains were confirmed in vitro to be specific for cytomegalovirus antigens. A later analysis found that most CMV-associated TCR beta chains appeared HLA-restricted, with HLA associations seemingly driven largely by CMV exposure. Roughly uniform sequencing depth across donors was assumed in presence/absence analyses, although this assumption may not hold. A further reported finding was that TCR beta sequences accurately predicted the HLA-A and HLA-B alleles for most subjects in the first cohort. The classifier was reported to diagnose cytomegalovirus status with high specificity and sensitivity in both the original cohort and the validation cohort. A total of 164 TCR beta chains were listed by the study as associated with cytomegalovirus. Compared with equally common non-associated chains, HLA-associated TCR beta chains in a later analysis were more clonally expanded and had lower generation probabilities. When HLA alleles, especially DR and DQ, strongly co-occurred, attributing TCR associations to individual alleles was difficult. In a later analysis, several top co-occurrence clusters were reported to appear linked to parvovirus B19, influenza, CMV and Epstein-Barr virus. Some IMGT-functional V segments, including TRBV6-2 and TRBV6-3, could not be told apart with the 87-base-pair reads, so those segments were excluded. A later genetic analysis associated a missense DCLRE1C variant with V-gene and J-gene trimming of TCR beta chains, and an independent cohort replicated the association. Because counts were too low, more than 15 rarely observed V segments, including chromosome 9 orphons, were excluded from the earlier analysis of 587 of the donors. A later analysis associated about 17,000 TCR beta sequences with specific HLA alleles at a false discovery rate of 0.05. Immune exposure information for the cohort was limited to CMV serostatus. A cluster of highly shared sequence variants was judged likely to represent a technical artifact of the sequencing pipeline. Because some donors lacked HLA typing at each locus, the association tests relied only on the typed subset. In an earlier analysis of around 600 of the donors, most TCR beta V segments appeared in productive rearrangements about 87% or about 30% of the time, broadly matching IMGT annotations. In a later analysis, the rate of TCR association differed among HLA loci, with DRB1 alleles having the most associated TCRs and HLA-C alleles having the fewest. Compared with the roughly 600-donor mean, donors in an Asian-associated ancestry cluster had fewer N-insertions in productive TCRs, according to a later genetic analysis. The authors suggested that the approach could potentially be generalized to other disease states and immunological phenotypes. Correlated functional status among segregating V segments might be attributable to linkage disequilibrium, but an unknown experimental factor could not be ruled out.

V is cut by 0 bases and J by 2 bases, and the space between the germline ends is 12 bases. There are 15 amino acids in the CDR3, from cysteine to phenylalanine inclusive. The sequence is cut down to CDR3 DNA, 45 bases in frame from base 1. CDR1 and CDR2 (SGHRS, YFSETQ) derive from the germline V gene. The cohort consisted of approximately 690 healthy bone marrow donors. Cohort members were all nominally healthy when sampled, although unrecorded immune exposures were likely present. The donor was CMV seropositive and belonged to the group of more than 250 seropositive cohort members. A peripheral blood sample was provided by each donor, and peripheral blood mononuclear cells were used for TCR beta sequencing. The Qiagen DNeasy Blood Extraction Kit was used to extract genomic DNA from the blood cell samples. The library was generated by the immunoSEQ multiplex PCR assay. A mixture of 60 forward primers for TCR Vbeta segments and 13 reverse primers for TCR Jbeta segments was used in the multiplex PCR. Amplification of the CDR3 region of rearranged TCR beta genes was performed with a multiplex PCR assay on genomic DNA. Amplified TCR beta libraries were sequenced as 87-base-pair reads on the Illumina HiSeq System. For the original study's pipeline: A later analysis counted 75 million to 100 million unique TCR beta chains across the 666 repertoires, and some 11 million of these chains were shared by at least two donors. A nearest-neighbor algorithm error-corrected the raw reads and collapsed the reads into unique sequences, merging closely related sequences to remove PCR and sequencing errors. V, D and J gene segments were assigned by aligning CDR3 sequences to IMGT reference sequences. Each retained sequence needed at least a six-nucleotide match to both a V gene segment and a J gene segment. A rearrangement was called productive if the CDR3 had no stop codons and remained in frame with V and J, and every other rearrangement was called non-productive. Following IMGT convention, CDR3 was defined as the stretch from the second conserved V-encoded cysteine up to the conserved J-encoded phenylalanine. In an earlier analysis of more than 550 of the donors, sequences lacking an unambiguous match to a single V gene segment were excluded. An earlier analysis of several hundred of the donors called V segments functional above 56.7% productive rearrangements and segregating when the between-donor standard deviation exceeded 5%. A statistical classification framework was built for diagnosing cytomegalovirus status from the catalog of TCR beta chain sequences. In a later analysis, TCR nucleotide sequences were compared against IMGT/GENE-DB human TR gene sequences so that V and J genes could be assigned. The TCRdist pipeline was used in a later analysis to assign CDR3 sequences and most-parsimonious VDJ recombination scenarios. In a later analysis, every TCR beta chain was defined by the combination of its CDR3 amino acid sequence and its V-gene family, and reads without a unique V-gene family were dropped. A later analysis removed roughly 590 highly shared, low-generation-probability nucleotide sequences to deal with suspected cross-contamination and a sequencing artifact. In a later analysis, a clonal expansion index was calculated for each public chain from normalized within-repertoire ranks of inferred template counts. A later analysis computed generation probabilities with a VDJ recombination model fitted to out-of-frame rearrangements, and checked the results against IGoR. Hypergeometric tests were used in a later analysis to score TCR-TCR, TCR-HLA and TCR-CMV co-occurrence, with a repertoire-size bias correction applied to the TCR pairs. A later analysis estimated false discovery rates by permuting HLA or CMV assignments 20 times. A later analysis grouped co-occurring TCRs with DBSCAN, adding TCRdist sequence similarity when clustering within HLA-allele-positive subsets. For co-occurrence clustering, repertoires with fewer than 30,000 or more than 120,000 public chains were excluded, along with a handful of repertoires with anomalous nucleotide sharing. TCRdb took over this immuneACCESS table, retaining in-frame rearrangements with V and J assigned. Such tables are incomplete; in checked studies, under half of the missing clones stem from an unresolved V gene, and the remainder is unexplained. V and J calls and clone size are as listed in that table; D and trimming were resolved from the DNA. The sample yields around 94,000 clones; over 60% were counted once. The ten largest clones capture around a tenth of the sample.

The sequence is built from TRBV5-1 and TRBJ2-7; no confident D gene assignment can be made. Material: PBMCs. The TCR was taken from a male donor in good health and CMV-seropositive. The nucleotide sequence is TGCGCCAGCAGCTTGGGTAGTACCTCCACCTACGAGCAGTACTTC. Translation gives CASSLGSTSTYEQYF.